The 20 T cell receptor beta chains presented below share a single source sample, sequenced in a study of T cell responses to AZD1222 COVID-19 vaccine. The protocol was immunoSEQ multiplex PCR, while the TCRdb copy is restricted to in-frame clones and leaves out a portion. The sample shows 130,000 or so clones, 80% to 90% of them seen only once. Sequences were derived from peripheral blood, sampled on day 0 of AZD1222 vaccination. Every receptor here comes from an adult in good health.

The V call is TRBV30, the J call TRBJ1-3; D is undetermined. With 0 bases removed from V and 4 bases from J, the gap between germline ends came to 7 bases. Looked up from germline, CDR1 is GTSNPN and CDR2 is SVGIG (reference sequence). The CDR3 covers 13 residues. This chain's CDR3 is CAWSVLTGNTIYF. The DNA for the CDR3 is TGTGCCTGGAGTGTACTTACCGGAAACACCATATATTTT. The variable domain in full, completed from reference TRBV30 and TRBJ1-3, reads SQTIHQWPATLVQPVGSPLSLECTVEGTSNPNLYWYRQAAGRGLQLLFYSVGIGQISSEVPQNLSASRPQDRQFILSSKKLLLSDSGFYLCAWSVLTGNTIYFGEGSWLTVV.

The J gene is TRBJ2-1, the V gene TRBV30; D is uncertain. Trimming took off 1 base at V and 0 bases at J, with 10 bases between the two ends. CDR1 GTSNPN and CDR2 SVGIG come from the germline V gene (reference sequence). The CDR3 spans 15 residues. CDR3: CAWSDERNSYNEQFF. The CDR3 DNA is TGTGCCTGGAGTGATGAACGAAACTCCTACAATGAGCAGTTCTTC.

CDR3 protein: CASSDQGQWNTEAFF. Here the CDR3 DNA reads TGTGCCAGCAGTGACCAGGGACAGTGGAACACTGAAGCTTTCTTT. V gene TRBV25-1 combines with J gene TRBJ1-1; TRBD1 aligns across 7 bases. The trim removed 3 bases at V and 1 base at J, leaving 5 bases unmatched. The germline V gene encodes CDR1 MGHDK and CDR2 SYGVNS. CDR3 length: 15 residues.

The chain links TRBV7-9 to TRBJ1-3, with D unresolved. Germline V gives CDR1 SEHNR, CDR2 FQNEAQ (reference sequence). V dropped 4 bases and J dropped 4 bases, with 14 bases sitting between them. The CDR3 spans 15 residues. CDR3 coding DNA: TGTGCCAGCAGCTCTTCGGCTAGCGCCGGAAACACCATATATTTT. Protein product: CASSSSASAGNTIYF.

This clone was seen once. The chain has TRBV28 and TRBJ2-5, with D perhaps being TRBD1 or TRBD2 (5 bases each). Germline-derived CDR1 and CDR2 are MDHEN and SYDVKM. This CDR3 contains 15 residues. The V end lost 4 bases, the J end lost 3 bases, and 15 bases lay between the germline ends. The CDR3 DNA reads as TGTGCCAGCAGTTCCCGGGCCCGAGGGGAAGAGACCCAGTACTTC. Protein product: CASSSRARGEETQYF.

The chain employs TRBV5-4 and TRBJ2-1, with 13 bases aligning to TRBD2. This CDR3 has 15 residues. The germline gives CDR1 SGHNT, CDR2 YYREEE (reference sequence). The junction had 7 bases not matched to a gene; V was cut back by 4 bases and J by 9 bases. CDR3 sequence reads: CASSHGLAGAGEQFF. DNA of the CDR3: TGTGCCAGCAGCCACGGACTAGCGGGAGCAGGTGAGCAGTTCTTC.

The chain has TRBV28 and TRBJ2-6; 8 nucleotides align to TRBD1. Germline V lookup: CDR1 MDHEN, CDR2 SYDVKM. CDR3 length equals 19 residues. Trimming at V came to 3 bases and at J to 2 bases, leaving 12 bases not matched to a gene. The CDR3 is CASSFRYRGMLPGANVLTF. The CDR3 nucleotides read TGTGCCAGCAGTTTCCGCTACAGGGGGATGTTGCCTGGGGCCAACGTCCTGACTTTC.

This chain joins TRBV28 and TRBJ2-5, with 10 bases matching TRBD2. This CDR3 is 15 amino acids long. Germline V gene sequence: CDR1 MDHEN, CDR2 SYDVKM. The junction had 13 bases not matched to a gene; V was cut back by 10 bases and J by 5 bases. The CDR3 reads CATELAGNGMETQYF. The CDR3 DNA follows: TGTGCCACCGAACTAGCGGGAAACGGGATGGAGACCCAGTACTTC.

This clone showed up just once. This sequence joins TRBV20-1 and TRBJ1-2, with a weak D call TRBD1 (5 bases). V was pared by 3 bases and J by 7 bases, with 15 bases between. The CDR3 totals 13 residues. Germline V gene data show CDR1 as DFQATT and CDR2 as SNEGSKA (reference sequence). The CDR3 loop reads CSASDRRGSGYTF. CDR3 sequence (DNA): TGCAGTGCTAGTGACAGAAGGGGTAGTGGCTACACCTTC.

The CDR3 coding sequence is TGTGCCAGCAGCCAAGACCGACTAGGCCAAGAGACCCAGTACTTC. Protein product: CASSQDRLGQETQYF. This rearrangement joins TRBV3-1 (or the pseudogene TRBV3-2) to TRBJ2-5; perhaps TRBD2 as D (6 bases). The ends were cut back, 0 bases at V and 1 base at J, with 9 bases in the middle. Germline CDR1 and CDR2: LGHDT and YNNKEL (reference sequence). This CDR3 region has 15 residues.

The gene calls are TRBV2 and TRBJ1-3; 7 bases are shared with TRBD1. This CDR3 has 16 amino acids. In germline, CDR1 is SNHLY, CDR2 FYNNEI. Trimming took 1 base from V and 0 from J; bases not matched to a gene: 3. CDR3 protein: CASSEEQGGSGNTIYF. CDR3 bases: TGTGCCAGCAGTGAAGAGCAGGGGGGCTCTGGAAACACCATATATTTT.

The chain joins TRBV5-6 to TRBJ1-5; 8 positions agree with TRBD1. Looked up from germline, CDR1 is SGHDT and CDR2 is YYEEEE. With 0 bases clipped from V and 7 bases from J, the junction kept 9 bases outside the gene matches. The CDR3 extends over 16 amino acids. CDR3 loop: CASSLGDRGIRQPQHF. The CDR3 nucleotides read TGTGCCAGCAGCTTGGGTGACAGGGGTATCAGGCAGCCCCAGCATTTT.

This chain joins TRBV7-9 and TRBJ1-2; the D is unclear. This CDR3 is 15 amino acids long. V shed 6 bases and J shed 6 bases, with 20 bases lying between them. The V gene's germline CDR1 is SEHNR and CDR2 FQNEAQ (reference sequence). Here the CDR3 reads CASREGERPGHGYTF. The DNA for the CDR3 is TGTGCCAGCAGGGAGGGTGAGAGGCCAGGTCATGGCTACACCTTC. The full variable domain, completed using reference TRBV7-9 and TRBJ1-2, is DTGVSQNPRHKITKRGQNVTFRCDPISEHNRLYWYRQTLGQGPEFLTYFQNEAQLEKSRLLSDRFSAERPKGSFSTLEIQRTEQGDSAMYLCASREGERPGHGYTFGSGTRLTVV.

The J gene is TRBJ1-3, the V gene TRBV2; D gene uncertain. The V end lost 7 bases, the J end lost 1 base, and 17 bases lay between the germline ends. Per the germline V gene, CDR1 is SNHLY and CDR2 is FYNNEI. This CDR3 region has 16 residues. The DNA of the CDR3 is TGTGCCAGCACGGAGACGGCGATTTATTCTGGAAACACCATATATTTT. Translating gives CASTETAIYSGNTIYF.

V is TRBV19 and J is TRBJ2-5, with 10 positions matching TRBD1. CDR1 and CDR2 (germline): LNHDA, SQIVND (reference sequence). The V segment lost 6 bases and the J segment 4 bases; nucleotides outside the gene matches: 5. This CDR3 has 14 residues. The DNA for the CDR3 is TGTGCCAGTAGGCGGACAGGGGGAGGAGAGACCCAGTACTTC. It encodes CASRRTGGGETQYF. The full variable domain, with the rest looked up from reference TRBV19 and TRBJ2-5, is DGGITQSPKYLFRKEGQNVTLSCEQNLNHDAMYWYRQDPGQGLRLIYYSQIVNDFQKGDIAEGYSVSREKKESFPLTVTSAQKNPTAFYLCASRRTGGGETQYFGPGTRLLVL.

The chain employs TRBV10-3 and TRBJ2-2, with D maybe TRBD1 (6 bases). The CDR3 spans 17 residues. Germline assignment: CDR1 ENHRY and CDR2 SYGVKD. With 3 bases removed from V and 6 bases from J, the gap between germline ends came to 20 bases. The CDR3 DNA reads TGTGCCATCAGTGATTTGTTGGGACAAAGAAGAGCCGGGGAGCTGTTTTTT. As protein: CAISDLLGQRRAGELFF.

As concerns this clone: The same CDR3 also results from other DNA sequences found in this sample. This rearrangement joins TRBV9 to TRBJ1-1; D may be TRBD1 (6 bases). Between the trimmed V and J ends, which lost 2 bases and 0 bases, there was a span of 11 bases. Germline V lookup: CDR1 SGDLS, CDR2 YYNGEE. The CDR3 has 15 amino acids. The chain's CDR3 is CASSVGGAVNTEAFF. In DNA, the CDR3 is TGTGCCAGCAGCGTTGGGGGGGCGGTGAACACTGAAGCTTTCTTT.

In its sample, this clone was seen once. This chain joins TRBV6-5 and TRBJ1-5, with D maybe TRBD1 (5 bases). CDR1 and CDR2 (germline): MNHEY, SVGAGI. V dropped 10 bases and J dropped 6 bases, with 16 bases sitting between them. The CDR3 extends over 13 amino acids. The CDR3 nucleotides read TGTGCCACCCTCCGCCTTGGGGGTCAGCCCCAGCATTTT. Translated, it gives CATLRLGGQPQHF.

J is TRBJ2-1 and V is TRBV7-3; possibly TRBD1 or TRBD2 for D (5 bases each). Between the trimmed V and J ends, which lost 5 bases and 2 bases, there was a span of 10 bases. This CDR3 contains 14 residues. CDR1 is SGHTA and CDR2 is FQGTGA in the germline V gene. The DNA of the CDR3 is TGTGCCAGCAGCGAGGGGACCCCCTACAATGAGCAGTTCTTC. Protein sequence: CASSEGTPYNEQFF.

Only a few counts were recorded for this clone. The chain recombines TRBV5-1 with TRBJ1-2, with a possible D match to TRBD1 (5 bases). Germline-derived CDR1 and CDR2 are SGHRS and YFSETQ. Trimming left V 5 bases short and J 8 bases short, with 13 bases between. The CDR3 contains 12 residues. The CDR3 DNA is TGCGCCAGCAGTCGGATAGGGGAAGGCTACACCTTC. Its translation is CASSRIGEGYTF.